Presented here are 11 T cell receptor beta chains from one specimen sequenced in a study of control samples from healthy donors and cancer patients. Generated by immunoSEQ multiplex PCR, the TCRdb table keeps only in-frame clones and is missing some. The sample includes approximately 90,000 clones, about 89% of them seen just once. The sequenced sample was blood. The receptors come from a man aged 25 to 40 in good health.

The rearrangement joins TRBV7-9 to TRBJ1-3; no clear D gene. This CDR3 contains 14 residues. V lost 5 bases, J lost 0 bases, and 8 bases lay in between. The germline gives CDR1 SEHNR, CDR2 FQNEAQ (reference sequence). The CDR3 DNA follows: TGTGCCAGCAGCCCCAGGTTCTCTGGAAACACCATATATTTT. Translation gives CASSPRFSGNTIYF.

Details on this clone: Other nucleotide sequences in the sample specify the same CDR3. This chain connects TRBV9 to TRBJ2-1; TRBD2 is a possible D gene (6 bases). V gave up 3 bases and J gave up 0 bases, with 10 bases separating them. This CDR3 region has 15 residues. Looked up from germline, CDR1 is SGDLS and CDR2 is YYNGEE. The CDR3 here is CASSGGGSSYNEQFF. In DNA form, the CDR3 reads TGTGCCAGCAGCGGTGGGGGGAGCTCCTACAATGAGCAGTTCTTC.

The rearrangement joins TRBV27 to TRBJ1-2; no definite D call. CDR1 and CDR2 (germline): MNHEY, SMNVEV (reference sequence). This CDR3 is 13 amino acids long. V was shortened by 2 bases and J by 0 bases, with 4 bases between the two germline ends. The CDR3: CASSLRANYGYTF. The CDR3 DNA reads as TGTGCCAGCAGTTTAAGAGCTAACTATGGCTACACCTTC.

This chain connects TRBV7-9 to TRBJ2-4; weak D call: TRBD1 (7 bases). There are 14 residues in the CDR3. Looked up from germline, CDR1 is SEHNR and CDR2 is FQNEAQ (reference sequence). Deletions cut 5 bases from V and 7 bases from J, with 15 bases between. CDR3: CASSSAGGRNIQYF. DNA for the CDR3: TGTGCCAGCAGCAGCGCAGGGGGGAGGAACATTCAGTACTTC.

The chain carries TRBV24-1 and TRBJ2-1, with D possibly called TRBD1 or TRBD2 (6 bases each). V lost 2 bases, J lost 7 bases, and 11 bases lay in between. CDR1 and CDR2 (germline): KGHDR, SFDVKD. There are 14 residues in the CDR3. This CDR3 is CATSDSGARNEQFF. The CDR3 bases are TGTGCCACCAGTGATTCGGGGGCTCGGAATGAGCAGTTCTTC.

The V and J genes are TRBV28 and TRBJ2-7, with 7 bases matching TRBD2. The J segment lost 2 bases and the V segment lost 3 bases, leaving 10 bases of the junction unmatched. Per the germline V gene, CDR1 is MDHEN and CDR2 is SYDVKM. The CDR3 consists of 16 residues. Here the CDR3 reads CASSFSLAMLTYEQYF. CDR3 bases: TGTGCCAGCAGTTTCTCACTAGCGATGCTCACCTACGAGCAGTACTTC. The entire variable domain, with the rest obtained from reference TRBV28 and TRBJ2-7, is as follows: DVKVTQSSRYLVKRTGEKVFLECVQDMDHENMFWYRQDPGLGLRLIYFSYDVKMKEKGDIPEGYSVSREKKERFSLILESASTNQTSMYLCASSFSLAMLTYEQYFGPGTRLTVT.

This clone is a singleton in its sample. This chain links TRBV4-1 with TRBJ2-7; possibly TRBD1 for D (5 bases). Germline V gives CDR1 MGHRA, CDR2 YSYEKL. This CDR3 is built from 15 residues. V shed 1 base and J shed 2 bases, with 12 bases lying between them. The CDR3 sequence is CASSQVSDNPYEQYF. CDR3 bases: TGCGCCAGCAGCCAAGTATCGGACAACCCCTACGAGCAGTACTTC.

The J gene is TRBJ2-2, the V gene TRBV29-1; a possible D gene is TRBD1 (6 bases). Trimming left V 5 bases short and J 5 bases short, with 15 bases between. Looked up from germline, CDR1 is SQVTM and CDR2 is ANQGSEA. The CDR3 contains 14 residues. The CDR3 protein is CSVMTGWGTGELFF. The CDR3 DNA sequence: TGCAGCGTTATGACAGGCTGGGGGACCGGGGAGCTGTTTTTT.

Details on this clone: In the same sample, other DNA sequences code for this CDR3. The gene calls are TRBV29-1 and TRBJ1-4; TRBD1 matches 10 bases. The CDR3 is 14 residues long. With 7 bases clipped from V and 6 bases from J, the junction kept 8 bases outside the gene matches. CDR1 and CDR2 from the germline V gene are SQVTM and ANQGSEA. The CDR3 reads CSARSGTGDEKLFF. CDR3 DNA sequence: TGCAGCGCCCGATCCGGGACAGGGGATGAAAAACTGTTTTTT.

Points on this clone: The junction does not match germline at one end; this may be a read error. This chain uses TRBV7-7 with TRBJ2-1; 10 bases line up with TRBD2. Germline V gene data show CDR1 as SSHAT and CDR2 as FNYEAQ (reference sequence). The CDR3 is made up of 15 amino acids. The CDR3 nucleotides read TGTGCTAGCAGCTTAGCTCTAGCGGGGGTAAATGAGCAGTTCTTC. This translates into CASSLALAGVNEQFF.

Comment on this clone: Lacking the conserved final phenylalanine or tryptophan, this CDR3 likely reflects a read error. The DNA is omitted, as the CDR3 cannot be located on it reliably, and the CDR3 follows TCRdb's listing. The V call is TRBV27, the J call TRBJ2-7; the D call in the table, TRBD2, was not verified against the DNA. Counting both end residues, the CDR3 totals 9 amino acids. CDR1 is MNHEY, CDR2 SMNVEV, per germline (reference sequence). The CDR3 loop reads CASSFTHPR.